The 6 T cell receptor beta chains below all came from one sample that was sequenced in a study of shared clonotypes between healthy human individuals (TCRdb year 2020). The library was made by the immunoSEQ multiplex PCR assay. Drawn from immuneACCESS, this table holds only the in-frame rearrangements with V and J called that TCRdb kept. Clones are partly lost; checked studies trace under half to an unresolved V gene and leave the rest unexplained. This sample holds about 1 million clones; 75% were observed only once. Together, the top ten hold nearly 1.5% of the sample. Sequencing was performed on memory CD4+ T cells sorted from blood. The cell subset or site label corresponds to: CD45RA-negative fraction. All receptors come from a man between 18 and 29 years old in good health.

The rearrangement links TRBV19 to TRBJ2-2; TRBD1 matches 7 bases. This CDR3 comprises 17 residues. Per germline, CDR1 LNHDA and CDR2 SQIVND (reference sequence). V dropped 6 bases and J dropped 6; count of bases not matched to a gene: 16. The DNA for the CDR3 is TGTGCCAGTAGCCCCCAGGCTAGGCAGGGGGTTGCCGGGGAGCTGTTTTTT. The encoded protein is CASSPQARQGVAGELFF.

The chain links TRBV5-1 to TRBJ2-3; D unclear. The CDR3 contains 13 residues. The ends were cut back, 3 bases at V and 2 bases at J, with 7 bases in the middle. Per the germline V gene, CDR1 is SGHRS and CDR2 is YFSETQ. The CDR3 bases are TGCGCCAGCAGCTACAGCACCACAGATACGCAGTATTTT. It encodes CASSYSTTDTQYF.

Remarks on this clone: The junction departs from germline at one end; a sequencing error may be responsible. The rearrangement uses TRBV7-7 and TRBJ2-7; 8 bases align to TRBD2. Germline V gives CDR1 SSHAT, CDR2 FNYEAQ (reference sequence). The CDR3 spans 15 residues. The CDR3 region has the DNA TGTGCTAGCAGCCCCCCCTCGGGGGGGGCAGGGGAGCAGTACTTC. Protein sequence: CASSPPSGGAGEQYF.

CDR3 protein: CASSLPGTQSSYEQYF. As DNA, the CDR3 is TGTGCCAGCAGCTTACCCGGGACCCAGAGCTCCTACGAGCAGTACTTC. The rearrangement joins TRBV5-6 to TRBJ2-7, with D perhaps matching TRBD1 or TRBD2 (5 bases each). With 2 bases removed from V and 0 bases from J, the gap between germline ends came to 15 bases. From germline, CDR1 is SGHDT and CDR2 YYEEEE. This CDR3 is 16 amino acids long.

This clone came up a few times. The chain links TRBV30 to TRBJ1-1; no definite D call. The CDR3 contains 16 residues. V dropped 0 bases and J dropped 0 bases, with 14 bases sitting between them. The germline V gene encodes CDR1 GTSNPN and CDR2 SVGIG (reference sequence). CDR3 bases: TGTGCCTGGAGTGTACAAAGAACCCTCATGAACACTGAAGCTTTCTTT. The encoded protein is CAWSVQRTLMNTEAFF.

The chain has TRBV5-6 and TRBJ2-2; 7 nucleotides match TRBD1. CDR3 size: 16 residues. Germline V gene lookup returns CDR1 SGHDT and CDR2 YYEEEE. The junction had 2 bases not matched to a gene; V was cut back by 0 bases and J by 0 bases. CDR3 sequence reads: CASSLEGTANTGELFF. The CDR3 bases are TGTGCCAGCAGCTTGGAAGGGACAGCGAACACCGGGGAGCTGTTTTTT.